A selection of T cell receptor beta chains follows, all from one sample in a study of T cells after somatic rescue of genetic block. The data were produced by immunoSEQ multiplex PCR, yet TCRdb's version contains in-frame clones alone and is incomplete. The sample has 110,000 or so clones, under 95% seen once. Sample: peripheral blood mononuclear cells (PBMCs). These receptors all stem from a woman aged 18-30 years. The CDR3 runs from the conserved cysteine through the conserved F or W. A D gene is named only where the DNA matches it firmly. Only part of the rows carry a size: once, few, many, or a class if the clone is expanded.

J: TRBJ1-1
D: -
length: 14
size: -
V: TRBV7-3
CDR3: CASSSGPVNTEAFF

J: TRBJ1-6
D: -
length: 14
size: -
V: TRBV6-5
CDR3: CASSSRDFWSPLHF

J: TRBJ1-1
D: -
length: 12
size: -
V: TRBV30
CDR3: CAWTGPTAEAFF

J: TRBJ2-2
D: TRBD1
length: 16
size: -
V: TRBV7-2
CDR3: CASSFDTGGYTGELFF

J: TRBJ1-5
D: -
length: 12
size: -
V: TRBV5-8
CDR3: CASSLDLQPQHF

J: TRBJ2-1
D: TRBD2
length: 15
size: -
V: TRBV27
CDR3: CASSLSSSGVNEQFF

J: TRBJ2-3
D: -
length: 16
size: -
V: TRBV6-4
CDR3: CASSDSPFSSTDTQYF

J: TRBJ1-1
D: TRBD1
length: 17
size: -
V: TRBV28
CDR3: CASSSRLGGMENTEAFF

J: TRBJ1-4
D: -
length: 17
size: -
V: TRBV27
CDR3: CASSSSPGTFLNEKLFF

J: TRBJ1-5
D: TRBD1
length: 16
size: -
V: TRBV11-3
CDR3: CASSFHRGKGNQPQHF

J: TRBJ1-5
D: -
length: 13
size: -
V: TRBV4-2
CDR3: CASSQDLFAERHF

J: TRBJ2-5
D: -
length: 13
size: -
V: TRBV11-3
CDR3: CASSPKYQETQYF

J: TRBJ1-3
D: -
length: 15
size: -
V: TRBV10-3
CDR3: CAIMTRGKSGNTIYF

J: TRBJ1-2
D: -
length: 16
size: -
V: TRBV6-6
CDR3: CARGRQAINIFYGYTF

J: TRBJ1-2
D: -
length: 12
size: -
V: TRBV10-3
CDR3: CAITRGMDGYTF

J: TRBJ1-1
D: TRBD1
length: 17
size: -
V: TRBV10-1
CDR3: CASSESLGTGGDTEAFF

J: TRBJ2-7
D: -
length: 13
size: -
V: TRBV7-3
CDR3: CASSLNKNYEQYF

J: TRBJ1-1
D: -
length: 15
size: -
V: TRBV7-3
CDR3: CASSRQTGPNTEAFF

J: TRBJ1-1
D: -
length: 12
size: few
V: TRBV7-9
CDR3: CASSLAESEAFF

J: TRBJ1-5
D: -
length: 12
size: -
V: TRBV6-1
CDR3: CASSETDQPQHF

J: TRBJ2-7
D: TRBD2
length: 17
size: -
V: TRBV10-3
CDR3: CAISEIKLAGLSYEQYF

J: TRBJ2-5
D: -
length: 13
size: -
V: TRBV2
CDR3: CASRGRQQETQYF

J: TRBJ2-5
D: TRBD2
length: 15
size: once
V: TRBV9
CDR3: CASSVSGTYQETQYF

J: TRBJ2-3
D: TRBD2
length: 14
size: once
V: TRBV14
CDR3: CASREAGGRDTQYF

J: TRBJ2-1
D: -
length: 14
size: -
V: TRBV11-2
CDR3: CASSLVGNYNEQFF

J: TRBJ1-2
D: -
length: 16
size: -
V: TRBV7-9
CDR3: CASSTPGSLDSDGYTF

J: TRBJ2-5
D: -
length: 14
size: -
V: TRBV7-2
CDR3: CASSSRGVGETQYF

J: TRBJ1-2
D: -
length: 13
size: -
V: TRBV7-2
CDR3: CASSTDSNYGYTF

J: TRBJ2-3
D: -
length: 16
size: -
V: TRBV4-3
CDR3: CASSQSRTGGPDTQYF

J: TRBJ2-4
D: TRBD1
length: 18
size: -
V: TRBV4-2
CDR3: CASSQNRQGTGAKNIQYF

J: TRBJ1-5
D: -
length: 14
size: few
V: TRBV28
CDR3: CASSLEGANQPQHF

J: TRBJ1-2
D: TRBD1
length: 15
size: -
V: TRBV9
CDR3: CASSPRSTGAYGYTF

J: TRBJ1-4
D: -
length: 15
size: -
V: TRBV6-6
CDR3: CASSYLGRVNEKLFF

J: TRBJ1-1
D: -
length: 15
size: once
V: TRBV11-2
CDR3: CASSLPGPLNTEAFF

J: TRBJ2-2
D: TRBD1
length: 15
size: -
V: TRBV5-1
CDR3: CASSLATGDTGELFF

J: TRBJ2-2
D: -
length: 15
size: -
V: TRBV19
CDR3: CASSMSGGNTGELFF

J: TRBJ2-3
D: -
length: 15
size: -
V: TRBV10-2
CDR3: CASSELLGRGDTQYF

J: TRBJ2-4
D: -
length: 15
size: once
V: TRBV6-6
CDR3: CASSYGALAKNIQYF

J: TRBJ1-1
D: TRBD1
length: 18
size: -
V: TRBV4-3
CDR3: CASSQVVTGGTGVTEAFF

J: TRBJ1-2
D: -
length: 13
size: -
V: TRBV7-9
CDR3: CASSLEGRVDYTF